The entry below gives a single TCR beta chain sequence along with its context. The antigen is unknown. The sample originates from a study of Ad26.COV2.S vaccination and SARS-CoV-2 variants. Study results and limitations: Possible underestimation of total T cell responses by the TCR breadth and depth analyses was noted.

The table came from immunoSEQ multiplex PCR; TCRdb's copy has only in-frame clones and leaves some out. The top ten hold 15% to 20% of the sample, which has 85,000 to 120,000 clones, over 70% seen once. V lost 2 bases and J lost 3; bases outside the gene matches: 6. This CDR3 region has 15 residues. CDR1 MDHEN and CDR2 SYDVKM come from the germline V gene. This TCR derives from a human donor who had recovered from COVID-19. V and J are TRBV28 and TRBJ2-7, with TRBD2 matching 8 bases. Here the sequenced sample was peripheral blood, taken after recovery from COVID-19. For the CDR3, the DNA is TGTGCCAGCAGTTTACCGGGAGGGGAAAGCTACGAGCAGTACTTC. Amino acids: CASSLPGGESYEQYF.